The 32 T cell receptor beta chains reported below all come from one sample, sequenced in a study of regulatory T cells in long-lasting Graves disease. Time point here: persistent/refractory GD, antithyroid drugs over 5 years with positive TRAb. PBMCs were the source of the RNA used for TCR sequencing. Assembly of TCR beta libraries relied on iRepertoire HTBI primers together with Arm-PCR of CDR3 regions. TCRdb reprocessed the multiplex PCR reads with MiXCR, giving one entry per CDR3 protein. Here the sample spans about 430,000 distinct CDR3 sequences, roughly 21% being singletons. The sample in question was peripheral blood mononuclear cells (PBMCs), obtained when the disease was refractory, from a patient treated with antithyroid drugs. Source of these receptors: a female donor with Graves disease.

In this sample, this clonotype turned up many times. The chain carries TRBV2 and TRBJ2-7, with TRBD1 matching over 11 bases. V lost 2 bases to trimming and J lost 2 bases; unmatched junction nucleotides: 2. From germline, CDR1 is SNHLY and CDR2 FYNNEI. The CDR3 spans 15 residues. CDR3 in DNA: TGTGCCAGCAGTGAATGGGGACAGGGGGCCTACGAGCAGTACTTC. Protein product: CASSEWGQGAYEQYF.

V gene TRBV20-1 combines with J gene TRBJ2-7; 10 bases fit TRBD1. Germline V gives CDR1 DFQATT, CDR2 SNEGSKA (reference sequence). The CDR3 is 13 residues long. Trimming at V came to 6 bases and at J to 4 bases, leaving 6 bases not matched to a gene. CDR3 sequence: CSARTGGEYEQYF. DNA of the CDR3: TGCAGTGCACGGACAGGGGGAGAGTACGAGCAGTACTTC.

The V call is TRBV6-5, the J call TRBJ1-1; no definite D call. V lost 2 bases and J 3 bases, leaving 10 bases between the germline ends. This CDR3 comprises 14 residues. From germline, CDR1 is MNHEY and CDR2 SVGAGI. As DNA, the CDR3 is TGTGCCAGCAGTTACGGTTCAAGGTACACTGAAGCTTTCTTT. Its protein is CASSYGSRYTEAFF.

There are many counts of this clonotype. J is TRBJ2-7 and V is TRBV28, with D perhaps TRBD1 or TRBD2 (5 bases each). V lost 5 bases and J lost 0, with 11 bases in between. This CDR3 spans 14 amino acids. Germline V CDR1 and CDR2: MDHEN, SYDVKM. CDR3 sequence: CASSRNGGSYEQYF. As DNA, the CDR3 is TGTGCCAGCAGTCGAAATGGGGGCTCCTACGAGCAGTACTTC. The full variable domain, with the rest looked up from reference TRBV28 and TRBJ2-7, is DVKVTQSSRYLVKRTGEKVFLECVQDMDHENMFWYRQDPGLGLRLIYFSYDVKMKEKGDIPEGYSVSREKKERFSLILESASTNQTSMYLCASSRNGGSYEQYFGPGTRLTVT.

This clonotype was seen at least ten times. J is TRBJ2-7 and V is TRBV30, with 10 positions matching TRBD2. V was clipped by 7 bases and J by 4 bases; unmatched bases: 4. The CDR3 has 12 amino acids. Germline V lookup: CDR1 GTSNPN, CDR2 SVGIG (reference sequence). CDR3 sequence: CAYLAGAYEQYF. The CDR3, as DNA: TGTGCCTACCTAGCGGGAGCGTACGAGCAGTACTTC. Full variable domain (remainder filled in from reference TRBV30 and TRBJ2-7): SQTIHQWPATLVQPVGSPLSLECTVEGTSNPNLYWYRQAAGRGLQLLFYSVGIGQISSEVPQNLSASRPQDRQFILSSKKLLLSDSGFYLCAYLAGAYEQYFGPGTRLTVT.

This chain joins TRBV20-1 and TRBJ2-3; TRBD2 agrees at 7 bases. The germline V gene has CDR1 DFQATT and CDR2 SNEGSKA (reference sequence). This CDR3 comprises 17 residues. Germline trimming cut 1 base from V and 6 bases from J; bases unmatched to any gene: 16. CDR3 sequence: CSARGSSGPSPSDTQYF. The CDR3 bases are TGCAGTGCTAGAGGATCTAGCGGACCGTCCCCTTCTGATACGCAGTATTTT.

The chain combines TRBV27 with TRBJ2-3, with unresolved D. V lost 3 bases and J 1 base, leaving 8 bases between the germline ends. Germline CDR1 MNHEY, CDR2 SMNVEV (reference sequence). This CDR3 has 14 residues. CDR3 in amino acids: CASSFELGTDTQYF. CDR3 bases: TGTGCCAGCAGTTTTGAGTTGGGCACAGATACGCAGTATTTT.

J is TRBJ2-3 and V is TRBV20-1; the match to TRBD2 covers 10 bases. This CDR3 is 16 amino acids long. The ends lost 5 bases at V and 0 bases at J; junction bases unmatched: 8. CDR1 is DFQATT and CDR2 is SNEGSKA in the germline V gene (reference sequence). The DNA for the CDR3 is TGCAGTGCTGGCGGGACTAGCGAGACTAGCACAGATACGCAGTATTTT. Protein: CSAGGTSETSTDTQYF.

In DNA form, the CDR3 reads TGCGCCAGCAGCTCCCCCGACAGGGGCGAAAACATTCAGTACTTC. Protein product: CASSSPDRGENIQYF. The rearrangement joins TRBV5-1 to TRBJ2-4; 8 bases are a match to TRBD1. V was pared by 3 bases and J by 5 bases, with 7 bases of the junction left unmatched. The CDR3 contains 15 residues. Per germline, CDR1 SGHRS and CDR2 YFSETQ.

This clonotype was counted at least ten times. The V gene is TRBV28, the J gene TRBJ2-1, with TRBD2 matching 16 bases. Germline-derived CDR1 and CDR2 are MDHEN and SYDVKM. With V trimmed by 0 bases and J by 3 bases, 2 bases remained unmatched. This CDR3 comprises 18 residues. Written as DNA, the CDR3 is TGTGCCAGCAGTTTATGGGGGACTAGCGGGAGGGACTACAATGAGCAGTTCTTC. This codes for CASSLWGTSGRDYNEQFF.

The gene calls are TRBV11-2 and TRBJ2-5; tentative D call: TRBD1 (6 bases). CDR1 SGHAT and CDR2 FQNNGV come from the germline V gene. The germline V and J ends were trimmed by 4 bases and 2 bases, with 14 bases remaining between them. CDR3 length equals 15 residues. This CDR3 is CASSSMTGRQETQYF. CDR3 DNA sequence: TGTGCCAGCAGCTCAATGACAGGAAGACAAGAGACCCAGTACTTC.

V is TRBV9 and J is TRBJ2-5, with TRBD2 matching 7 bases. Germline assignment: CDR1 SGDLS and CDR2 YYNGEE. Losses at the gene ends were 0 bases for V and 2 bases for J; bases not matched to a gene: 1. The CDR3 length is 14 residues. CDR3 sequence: CASSVAGGQETQYF. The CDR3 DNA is TGTGCCAGCAGCGTAGCGGGAGGACAAGAGACCCAGTACTTC.

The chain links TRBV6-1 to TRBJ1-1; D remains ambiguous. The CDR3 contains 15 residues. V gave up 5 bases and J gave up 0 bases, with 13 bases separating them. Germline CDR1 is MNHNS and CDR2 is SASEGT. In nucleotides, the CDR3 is TGTGCCAGCAGTCAGCAAAGCGGCATGAACACTGAAGCTTTCTTT. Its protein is CASSQQSGMNTEAFF.

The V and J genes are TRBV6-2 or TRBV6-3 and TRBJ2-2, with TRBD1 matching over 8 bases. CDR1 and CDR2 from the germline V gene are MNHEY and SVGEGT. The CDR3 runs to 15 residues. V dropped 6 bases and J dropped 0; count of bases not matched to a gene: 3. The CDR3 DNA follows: TGTGCCAGCAGATCAGGGGGCCCGAACACCGGGGAGCTGTTTTTT. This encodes CASRSGGPNTGELFF.

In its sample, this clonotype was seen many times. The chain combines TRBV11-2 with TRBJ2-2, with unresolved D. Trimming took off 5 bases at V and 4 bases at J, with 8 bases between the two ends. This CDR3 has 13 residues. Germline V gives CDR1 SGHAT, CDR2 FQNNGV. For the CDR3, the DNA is TGTGCCAGCAGCCCCCCCAGCACCGGGGAGCTGTTTTTT. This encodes CASSPPSTGELFF.

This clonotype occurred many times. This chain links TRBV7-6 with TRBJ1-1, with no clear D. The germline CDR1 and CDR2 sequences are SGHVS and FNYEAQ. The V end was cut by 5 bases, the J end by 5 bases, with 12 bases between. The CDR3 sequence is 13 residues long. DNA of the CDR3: TGTGCCAGCAGCCTTTTTCTGGGGACTGAAGCTTTCTTT. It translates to CASSLFLGTEAFF.

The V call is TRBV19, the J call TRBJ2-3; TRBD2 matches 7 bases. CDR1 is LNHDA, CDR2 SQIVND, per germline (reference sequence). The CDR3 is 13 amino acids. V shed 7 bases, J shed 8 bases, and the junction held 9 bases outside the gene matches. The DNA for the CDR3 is TGTGCCAGTACCTCCAGGGAGGGTGGTACGCAGTATTTT. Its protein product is CASTSREGGTQYF.

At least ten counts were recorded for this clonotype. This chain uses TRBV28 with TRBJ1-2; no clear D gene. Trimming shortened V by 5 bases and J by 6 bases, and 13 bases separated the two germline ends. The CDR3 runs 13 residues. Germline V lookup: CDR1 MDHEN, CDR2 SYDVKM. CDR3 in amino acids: CASSADWRHGYTF. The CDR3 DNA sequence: TGTGCCAGCAGTGCAGACTGGAGACATGGCTACACCTTC.

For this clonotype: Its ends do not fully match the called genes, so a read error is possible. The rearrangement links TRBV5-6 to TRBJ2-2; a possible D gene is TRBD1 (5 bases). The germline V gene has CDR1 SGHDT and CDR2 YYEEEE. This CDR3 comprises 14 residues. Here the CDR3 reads CASSRAGSTGELFF. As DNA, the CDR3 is TGCGCCAGCAGCAGGGCCGGAAGCACCGGGGAGCTGTTTTTT.

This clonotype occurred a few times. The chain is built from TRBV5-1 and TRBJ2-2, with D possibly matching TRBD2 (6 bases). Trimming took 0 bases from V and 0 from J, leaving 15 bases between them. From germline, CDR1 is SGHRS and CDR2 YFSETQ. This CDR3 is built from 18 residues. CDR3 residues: CASSLEAPGDANTGELFF. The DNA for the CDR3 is TGCGCCAGCAGCTTGGAGGCCCCGGGGGATGCGAACACCGGGGAGCTGTTTTTT.

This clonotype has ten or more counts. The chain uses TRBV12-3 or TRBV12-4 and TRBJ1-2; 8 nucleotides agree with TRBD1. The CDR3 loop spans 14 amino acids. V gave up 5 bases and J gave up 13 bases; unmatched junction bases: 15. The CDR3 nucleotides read TGTGCCAGCAGTAACGCCGGGACAGGAAAGAGGCCCACCTTC. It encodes CASSNAGTGKRPTF.

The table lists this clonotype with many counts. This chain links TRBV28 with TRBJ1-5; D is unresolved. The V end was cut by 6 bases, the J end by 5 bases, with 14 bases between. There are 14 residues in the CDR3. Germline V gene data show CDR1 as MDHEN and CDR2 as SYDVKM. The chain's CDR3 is CASRPGVLYQPQHF. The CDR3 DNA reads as TGTGCCAGCAGGCCCGGGGTCCTCTATCAGCCCCAGCATTTT. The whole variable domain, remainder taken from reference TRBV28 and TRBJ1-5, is DVKVTQSSRYLVKRTGEKVFLECVQDMDHENMFWYRQDPGLGLRLIYFSYDVKMKEKGDIPEGYSVSREKKERFSLILESASTNQTSMYLCASRPGVLYQPQHFGDGTRLSIL.

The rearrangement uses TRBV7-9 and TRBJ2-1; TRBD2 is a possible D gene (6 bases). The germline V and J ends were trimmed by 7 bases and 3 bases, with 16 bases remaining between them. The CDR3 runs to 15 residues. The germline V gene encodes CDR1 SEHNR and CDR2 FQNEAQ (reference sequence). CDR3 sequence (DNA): TGTGCCAGCACCCTGGGGGGTATGTACTACAATGAGCAGTTCTTC. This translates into CASTLGGMYYNEQFF.

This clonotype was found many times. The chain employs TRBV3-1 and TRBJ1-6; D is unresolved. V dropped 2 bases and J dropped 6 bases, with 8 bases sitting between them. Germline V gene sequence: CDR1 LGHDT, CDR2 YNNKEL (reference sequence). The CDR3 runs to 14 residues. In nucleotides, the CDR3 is TGTGCCAGCAGCCAAAATGGTGGTAATTCACCCCTCCACTTT. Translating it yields CASSQNGGNSPLHF.

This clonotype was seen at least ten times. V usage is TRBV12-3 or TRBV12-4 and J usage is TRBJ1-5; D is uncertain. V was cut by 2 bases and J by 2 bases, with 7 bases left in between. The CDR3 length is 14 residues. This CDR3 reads CASSLLRGNQPQHF. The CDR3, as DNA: TGTGCCAGCAGTTTATTGAGAGGCAATCAGCCCCAGCATTTT.

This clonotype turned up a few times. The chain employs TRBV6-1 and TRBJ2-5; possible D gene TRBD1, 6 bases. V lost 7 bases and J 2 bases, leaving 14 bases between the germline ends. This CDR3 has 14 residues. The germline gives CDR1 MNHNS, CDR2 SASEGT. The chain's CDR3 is CASMQDRKQETQYF. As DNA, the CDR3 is TGTGCCAGCATGCAGGACAGAAAGCAAGAGACCCAGTACTTC.

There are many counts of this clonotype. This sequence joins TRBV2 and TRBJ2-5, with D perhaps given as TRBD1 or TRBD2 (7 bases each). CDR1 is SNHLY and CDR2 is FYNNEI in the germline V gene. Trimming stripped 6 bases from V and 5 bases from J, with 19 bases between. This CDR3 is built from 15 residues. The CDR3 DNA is TGTGCCAGCAGCCCGGGGAGGGGGCAGGTTGAGACCCAGTACTTC. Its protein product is CASSPGRGQVETQYF.

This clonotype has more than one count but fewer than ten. The CDR3 loop is CASSLETGSGETQYF. In DNA form, the CDR3 reads TGTGCCAGCAGCCTGGAGACAGGGTCCGGGGAGACCCAGTACTTC. This sequence joins TRBV4-2 and TRBJ2-5, with 7 nucleotides matching TRBD1. CDR3 length: 15 amino acids. Germline loops: CDR1 LGHNA, CDR2 YNFKEQ. Germline trimming cut 4 bases from V and 5 bases from J; bases unmatched to any gene: 10.

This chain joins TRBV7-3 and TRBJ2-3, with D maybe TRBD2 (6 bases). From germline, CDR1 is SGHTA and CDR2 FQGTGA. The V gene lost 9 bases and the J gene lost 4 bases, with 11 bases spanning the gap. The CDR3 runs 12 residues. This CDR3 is CASGTSSDTQYF. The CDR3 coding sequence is TGTGCCAGTGGGACTTCTTCAGATACGCAGTATTTT.

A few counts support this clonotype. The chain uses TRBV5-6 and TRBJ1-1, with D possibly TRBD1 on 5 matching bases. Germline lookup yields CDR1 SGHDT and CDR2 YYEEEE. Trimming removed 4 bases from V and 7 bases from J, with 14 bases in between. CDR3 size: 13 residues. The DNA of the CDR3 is TGTGCCAGCAGCCGCGGGACTCGGGGTGAAGCTTTCTTT. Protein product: CASSRGTRGEAFF.

CDR3 nucleotide sequence: TGCAGTGCTAGAGGGCCGGATTCCTACGAGCAGTACTTC. This translates into CSARGPDSYEQYF. The V gene is TRBV20-1, the J gene TRBJ2-7; D not certain. CDR1 and CDR2 (germline): DFQATT, SNEGSKA (reference sequence). V was clipped by 1 base and J by 1 base, with 8 bases between them. The CDR3 totals 13 residues.

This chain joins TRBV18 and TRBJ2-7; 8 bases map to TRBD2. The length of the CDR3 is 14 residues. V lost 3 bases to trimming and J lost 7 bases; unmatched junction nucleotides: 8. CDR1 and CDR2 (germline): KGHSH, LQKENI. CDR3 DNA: TGTGCCAGCTCACCTCCCGGGAGGGCCGGAGAGCAGTACTTC. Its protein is CASSPPGRAGEQYF.